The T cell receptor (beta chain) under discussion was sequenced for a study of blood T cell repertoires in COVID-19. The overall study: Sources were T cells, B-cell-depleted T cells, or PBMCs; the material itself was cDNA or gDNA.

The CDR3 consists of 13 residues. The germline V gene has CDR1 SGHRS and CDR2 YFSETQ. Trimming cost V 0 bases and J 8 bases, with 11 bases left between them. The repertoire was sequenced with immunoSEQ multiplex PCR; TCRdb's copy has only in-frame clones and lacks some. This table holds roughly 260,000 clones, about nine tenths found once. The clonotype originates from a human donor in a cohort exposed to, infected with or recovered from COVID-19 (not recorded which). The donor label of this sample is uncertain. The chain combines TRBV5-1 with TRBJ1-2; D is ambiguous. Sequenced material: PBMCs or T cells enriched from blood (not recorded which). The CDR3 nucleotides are TGCGCCAGCAGCTTGGCCATCGGTTTCGGCTACACCTTC. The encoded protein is CASSLAIGFGYTF. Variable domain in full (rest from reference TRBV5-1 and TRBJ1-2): KAGVTQTPRYLIKTRGQQVTLSCSPISGHRSVSWYQQTPGQGLQFLFEYFSETQRNKGNFPGRFSGRQFSNSRSEMNVSTLELGDSALYLCASSLAIGFGYTFGSGTRLTVV.